The clone carrying this TCR beta chain was seen only a few times. The second PCR ran about 6 to 12 cycles with a sample-barcoded 5' primer and J-beta primers. Each CDR3 protein is one row after TCRdb ran MiXCR on the 5' RACE reads. The sample yields around 1,600,000 distinct CDR3 sequences, approximately 43% seen once. The sample belongs to a study of blood T cells in healthy people across ages. For the study at large: Template switching caught about one barcoded beta molecule for each two T cells.

The study recruited healthy Caucasian donors from Russia who were aged about 6 to 100. Per-sample yields of isolated PBMCs were at least 6 million. This CDR3 region has 15 residues. Trimming removed 3 bases from V and 2 bases from J, with 12 bases in between. Germline V gives CDR1 SGHRS, CDR2 YFSETQ. The J gene is TRBJ2-1, the V gene TRBV5-1; maybe TRBD2 (6 bases). This clonotype originated in a woman aged 18-29 years in good health. Sequencing input: blood. The CDR3 region has the DNA TGCGCCAGCAGCTGGACTACCGGACCCTACAATGAGCAGTTCTTC. Translated: CASSWTTGPYNEQFF.